Following are 27 T cell receptor beta chains from one sample sequenced in a study of shared clonotypes between healthy human individuals. The data were produced by immunoSEQ multiplex PCR, yet TCRdb's version contains in-frame clones alone and is incomplete. The sample carries about half a million clones, approximately 80% recorded once. Material: PBMCs. The origin of the receptors is a woman aged 40 to 50 in good health. Some clones in this sample may be carry-over from other donors' samples.

About this clone itself: A much larger clone is a single base away; this may be a read error. Other DNA sequences in this specimen translate into the identical CDR3. The chain is built from TRBV28 and TRBJ2-2; 7 nucleotides line up with TRBD1. Germline lookup yields CDR1 MDHEN and CDR2 SYDVKM. The CDR3 is made up of 18 amino acids. In DNA, the CDR3 is TGTGCCAGCAGTTTCACTCAACACACAGGGGCGAACACCGGGGAGCTGTTCTTT. Amino acids: CASSFTQHTGANTGELFF. The whole variable domain, remainder taken from reference TRBV28 and TRBJ2-2, is DVKVTQSSRYLVKRTGEKVFLECVQDMDHENMFWYRQDPGLGLRLIYFSYDVKMKEKGDIPEGYSVSREKKERFSLILESASTNQTSMYLCASSFTQHTGANTGELFFGEGSRLTVL.

The sample holds one count of this clone. V is TRBV7-3 and J is TRBJ1-2; possibly TRBD1 for D (6 bases). Germline assignment: CDR1 SGHTA and CDR2 FQGTGA. The CDR3 has 16 amino acids. V lost 5 bases to trimming and J lost 4 bases, with 20 bases between them. In nucleotides, the CDR3 is TGTGCCAGCAGCCCCCCGAGGGGGGAATCTAGCTATGGCTACACCTTC. Translated, it gives CASSPPRGESSYGYTF.

V is TRBV27 and J is TRBJ1-1, with D maybe TRBD1 (6 bases). Germline values: CDR1 MNHEY, CDR2 SMNVEV (reference sequence). CDR3 length: 15 residues. V lost 3 bases to trimming and J lost 4 bases, with 15 bases between them. The chain's CDR3 is CASSFRRGGITEAFF. CDR3 bases: TGTGCCAGCAGTTTTCGCAGGGGCGGGATCACTGAAGCTTTCTTT.

This sequence joins TRBV6-4 and TRBJ2-3; D uncertain. V lost 0 bases, J lost 1 base, and 8 bases lay in between. This CDR3 region has 15 residues. CDR1 and CDR2 from the germline V gene are MRHNA and SNTAGT. The CDR3: CASSDSPRGTDTQYF. The CDR3 bases are TGTGCCAGCAGTGACTCCCCTAGGGGCACAGATACGCAGTATTTT.

Details on this clone: Other DNA sequences in the sample encode the same CDR3. The gene calls are TRBV5-4 and TRBJ2-5, with 7 nucleotides matching TRBD1. Germline V gene sequence: CDR1 SGHNT, CDR2 YYREEE (reference sequence). The trim removed 0 bases at V and 5 bases at J, leaving 4 bases unmatched. The CDR3 length is 14 residues. As DNA, the CDR3 is TGTGCCAGCAGCTTGGGTGACAGGGAGGAGACCCAGTACTTC. Its protein product is CASSLGDREETQYF.

The chain carries TRBV27 and TRBJ2-1; TRBD2 agrees at 10 bases. This CDR3 contains 16 residues. Losses at the gene ends were 2 bases for V and 2 bases for J; bases not matched to a gene: 3. Germline CDR1 is MNHEY and CDR2 is SMNVEV (reference sequence). The CDR3: CASSLGAGGTYNEQFF. The CDR3 nucleotides are TGTGCCAGCAGTTTAGGAGCGGGAGGGACCTACAATGAGCAGTTCTTC.

The chain couples TRBV30 to TRBJ1-3, with D uncertain. The CDR3 totals 13 residues. CDR1 GTSNPN and CDR2 SVGIG come from the germline V gene (reference sequence). The V end was cut by 6 bases, the J end by 1 base, with 10 bases between. Here the CDR3 reads CACPGRSGNTIYF. The CDR3 nucleotides read TGTGCCTGCCCGGGCCGATCTGGAAACACCATATATTTT.

Comment on this clone: A much bigger clone sits one base away, suggesting this may be a read error. Here the CDR3 omits its conserved ending phenylalanine or tryptophan, so a read error is the likely source. The chain recombines TRBV7-8 with TRBJ2-6, with D possibly being TRBD1 (6 bases). Per the germline V gene, CDR1 is SGHVS and CDR2 is FQNEAQ. This CDR3 comprises 18 residues. The germline V and J ends were trimmed by 1 base and 2 bases, with 15 bases remaining between them. CDR3 DNA: TGTGCCAGCAGCTTAGGGGGCAGGGGACGGACTGGGGCCAACGTCCTGACTCTC. Its translation is CASSLGGRGRTGANVLTL.

As concerns this clone: Other DNA sequences in this specimen translate into the identical CDR3. The V call is TRBV5-1, the J call TRBJ2-5; weak D call: TRBD1 (5 bases). TRBJ2-7 explains the end of the DNA better; the J call may be wrong. Germline lookup yields CDR1 SGHRS and CDR2 YFSETQ. The CDR3 covers 15 residues. The CDR3 protein is CASSLQVAGTYEQYF. In nucleotides, the CDR3 is TGCGCCAGCAGCTTGCAGGTGGCAGGGACCTACGAGCAGTACTTC.

This clone showed up just once. The V gene is TRBV18, the J gene TRBJ1-5, with D hard to call. Germline V gives CDR1 KGHSH, CDR2 LQKENI. The CDR3 spans 11 residues. V was clipped by 2 bases and J by 6 bases, with 2 bases between them. The CDR3: CASSPFQPQHF. CDR3 in DNA: TGTGCCAGCTCACCATTTCAGCCCCAGCATTTT.

J is TRBJ2-7 and V is TRBV7-8; 8 bases map to TRBD1. The CDR3 runs 14 residues. Germline lookup yields CDR1 SGHVS and CDR2 FQNEAQ. Germline trimming cut 5 bases from V and 0 bases from J; bases unmatched to any gene: 3. The CDR3 sequence is CASSQQGASYEQYF. The CDR3 DNA is TGTGCCAGCAGCCAGCAGGGGGCCTCCTACGAGCAGTACTTC.

The V call is TRBV5-1, the J call TRBJ2-1; 16 bases agree with TRBD2. With V trimmed by 4 bases and J by 7 bases, 11 bases remained unmatched. This CDR3 has 18 amino acids. Per the germline V gene, CDR1 is SGHRS and CDR2 is YFSETQ. CDR3 sequence reads: CASSHTSGTSGRANEQFF. CDR3 bases: TGCGCCAGCAGCCACACCTCCGGGACTAGCGGGAGGGCGAATGAGCAGTTCTTC.

The V gene is TRBV5-1, the J gene TRBJ2-2, with no clear D. The V and J ends lost 0 bases and 1 base respectively, with 7 bases between them. The CDR3 loop spans 15 amino acids. Germline V gene lookup returns CDR1 SGHRS and CDR2 YFSETQ. CDR3 nucleotide sequence: TGCGCCAGCAGCTTGGACATAGGGAACACCGGGGAGCTGTTTTTT. This translates into CASSLDIGNTGELFF.

As for this clone: A far larger clone is one base from this, pointing to a likely read error. Different DNA sequences within this sample yield the same CDR3. Here the CDR3 reads CASQGSDEQYF. CDR3 DNA sequence: TGCGCCAGCCAAGGGAGCGACGAGCAGTACTTC. The chain carries TRBV10-1 and TRBJ2-7, with D perhaps matching TRBD2 (5 bases). This CDR3 has 11 amino acids. Trimming removed 8 bases at V and 5 bases at J, with 10 bases between. In germline, CDR1 is WNHNN, CDR2 SYGVQD (reference sequence).

The chain couples TRBV7-3 to TRBJ2-1, with 7 bases fitting TRBD2. The CDR3 totals 15 residues. Trimming took 5 bases from V and 6 from J; bases not matched to a gene: 10. Germline V CDR1 and CDR2: SGHTA, FQGTGA. DNA of the CDR3: TGTGCCAGCAGCCTAAGCGGGATGACTAGCAATGAGCAGTTCTTC. Encoded protein: CASSLSGMTSNEQFF.

This clone has a single count. This sequence joins TRBV28 and TRBJ2-5, with D possibly matching TRBD2 (7 bases). Germline CDR1 and CDR2: MDHEN and SYDVKM. V lost 4 bases and J lost 5, with 14 bases in between. This CDR3 is 14 amino acids long. In DNA, the CDR3 is TGTGCCAGCAGTTCCTGGGGAGGGGGGGAGACCCAGTACTTC. Encoded protein: CASSSWGGGETQYF.

The CDR3 DNA sequence: TGTGCCAGCAGCCCTCCGACAGATACGCAGTATTTT. Amino acid sequence: CASSPPTDTQYF. This chain connects TRBV7-2 to TRBJ2-3; no firm D call. V lost 5 bases and J lost 3, with 6 bases in between. The CDR3 spans 12 residues. CDR1 and CDR2 (germline): SGHTA, FQGNSA.

V and J are TRBV5-1 and TRBJ2-1; D is unresolved. The CDR3 totals 13 residues. With 7 bases removed from V and 2 bases from J, the gap between germline ends came to 10 bases. Per the germline V gene, CDR1 is SGHRS and CDR2 is YFSETQ. The chain's CDR3 is CASRPDTYNEQFF. CDR3 DNA sequence: TGCGCCAGCCGCCCAGACACCTACAATGAGCAGTTCTTC.

V and J are TRBV30 and TRBJ2-1, with 7 nucleotides matching TRBD2. The CDR3 sequence is 15 residues long. Germline V gene lookup returns CDR1 GTSNPN and CDR2 SVGIG (reference sequence). The junction had 5 bases not matched to a gene; V was cut back by 0 bases and J by 3 bases. CDR3 in DNA: TGTGCCTGGAGTGTTACTAGCGCGCGCTACAATGAGCAGTTCTTC. It translates to CAWSVTSARYNEQFF.

The V and J genes are TRBV6-5 and TRBJ1-4; D gene uncertain. CDR1 and CDR2 from the germline V gene are MNHEY and SVGAGI. CDR3 length: 14 amino acids. Trimming stripped 5 bases from V and 13 bases from J, with 20 bases between. CDR3 amino acids: CASSAGLASGLLFF. CDR3 DNA sequence: TGTGCCAGCAGTGCCGGGCTAGCGTCCGGGTTACTGTTTTTT.

The chain carries TRBV9 and TRBJ2-3, with D tentatively TRBD1 or TRBD2 (5 bases each). The V and J ends lost 0 bases and 0 bases respectively, with 20 bases between them. The CDR3 totals 19 residues. The germline gives CDR1 SGDLS, CDR2 YYNGEE. The CDR3 coding sequence is TGTGCCAGCAGCGTAGCTGGTCGGGGCGGATATCCTAGCACAGATACGCAGTATTTT. Translated: CASSVAGRGGYPSTDTQYF.

This clone was recorded many times. The same CDR3 can be traced to other DNA sequences in this sample. The chain is built from TRBV4-2 and TRBJ2-3; 7 bases map to TRBD2. The trim removed 1 base at V and 4 bases at J, leaving 2 bases unmatched. Germline loops: CDR1 LGHNA, CDR2 YNFKEQ. CDR3 length: 14 amino acids. The CDR3 loop reads CASSQGREPDTQYF. The CDR3 coding sequence is TGTGCCAGCAGCCAAGGGCGGGAGCCAGATACGCAGTATTTT.

This chain joins TRBV5-1 and TRBJ2-7; D might be TRBD1 (6 bases). The CDR3 is 17 amino acids. The germline V and J ends were trimmed by 0 bases and 2 bases, with 18 bases remaining between them. From germline, CDR1 is SGHRS and CDR2 YFSETQ. The CDR3 DNA reads TGCGCCAGCAGCTTGGAAGGACAGCCATTTCAACCCTACGAGCAGTACTTC. Translated, it gives CASSLEGQPFQPYEQYF.

The rearrangement links TRBV7-9 to TRBJ1-2, with D possibly TRBD1 on 5 matching bases. V lost 8 bases and J 8 bases, leaving 24 bases between the germline ends. The CDR3 sequence is 15 residues long. Germline V gives CDR1 SEHNR, CDR2 FQNEAQ (reference sequence). CDR3 DNA sequence: TGTGCCAGCGGCCCGCGACCCCAGGGAATTGGAGGCTACACCTTC. It codes for CASGPRPQGIGGYTF. Combining the CDR3 with reference TRBV7-9 and TRBJ1-2 gives the whole variable domain DTGVSQNPRHKITKRGQNVTFRCDPISEHNRLYWYRQTLGQGPEFLTYFQNEAQLEKSRLLSDRFSAERPKGSFSTLEIQRTEQGDSAMYLCASGPRPQGIGGYTFGSGTRLTVV.

For this clone: A much bigger clone sits one base away, suggesting this may be a read error. The chain uses TRBV5-6 and TRBJ1-2, with 7 bases that match TRBD1. The CDR3 contains 15 residues. CDR1 is SGHDT and CDR2 is YYEEEE in the germline V gene. In DNA form, the CDR3 reads TGTGTCAGCAGCTTGAGGGACAGCTGGGGGGCTGGCTACACCTTC. Its translation: CVSSLRDSWGAGYTF.

V and J are TRBV2 and TRBJ1-6; D may be TRBD1 (6 bases). The CDR3 loop spans 15 amino acids. In germline, CDR1 is SNHLY, CDR2 FYNNEI. Trimming removed 6 bases at V and 8 bases at J, with 17 bases between. The CDR3 coding sequence is TGTGCCAGCAGCGAGGACAGTCCCCTTGATTCACCCCTCCACTTT. This encodes CASSEDSPLDSPLHF. Using reference TRBV2 and TRBJ1-6 for the parts outside the CDR3, the full variable domain is EPEVTQTPSHQVTQMGQEVILRCVPISNHLYFYWYRQILGQKVEFLVSFYNNEISEKSEIFDDQFSVERPDGSNFTLKIRSTKLEDSAMYFCASSEDSPLDSPLHFGNGTRLTVT.

The sample holds a few counts of this clone. The CDR3 region is CASSLDRDGQPQHF. The CDR3, as DNA: TGTGCCAGCAGCCTAGACAGGGACGGTCAGCCCCAGCATTTT. The gene calls are TRBV9 and TRBJ1-5, with 7 bases matching TRBD1. J gave up 6 bases and V 4 bases, and 7 bases lay outside the gene matches. The CDR3 covers 14 residues. Germline loops: CDR1 SGDLS, CDR2 YYNGEE.